The entry below gives a single T cell receptor (beta chain) sequence along with its context. Specified time point: persistent/refractory GD, antithyroid drugs over 5 years with positive TRAb. The TCR library was made from RNA extracted from PBMCs. The data were taken from a study of regulatory T cells in long-lasting Graves disease. Library construction for TCR beta used iRepertoire HTBI primers and Arm-PCR of CDR3 regions. TCRdb reanalysed the multiplex PCR reads using MiXCR and keeps one entry per CDR3 protein. Of 700,000 or so distinct CDR3 sequences detected, 25% to 35% appear once; the ten largest clones hold 35% to 55%. CDR1 and CDR2 (germline): SGDLS, YYNGEE. The CDR3 runs to 15 residues. The V end was cut by 4 bases, the J end by 7 bases, with 17 bases between.

This sequence originates from a female donor with Graves disease. Sequenced material: peripheral blood mononuclear cells (PBMCs), taken when the disease was refractory, from a patient treated with antithyroid drugs. The chain joins TRBV9 to TRBJ1-4, with D tentatively TRBD1 (6 bases). DNA for the CDR3: TGTGCCAGCAGCACTACAGGGTATGAGAGTGAAAAACTGTTTTTT. This encodes CASSTTGYESEKLFF. Complete variable domain (other parts from reference TRBV9 and TRBJ1-4): DSGVTQTPKHLITATGQRVTLRCSPRSGDLSVYWYQQSLDQGLQFLIQYYNGEERAKGNILERFSAQQFPDLHSELNLSSLELGDSALYFCASSTTGYESEKLFFGSGTQLSVL.